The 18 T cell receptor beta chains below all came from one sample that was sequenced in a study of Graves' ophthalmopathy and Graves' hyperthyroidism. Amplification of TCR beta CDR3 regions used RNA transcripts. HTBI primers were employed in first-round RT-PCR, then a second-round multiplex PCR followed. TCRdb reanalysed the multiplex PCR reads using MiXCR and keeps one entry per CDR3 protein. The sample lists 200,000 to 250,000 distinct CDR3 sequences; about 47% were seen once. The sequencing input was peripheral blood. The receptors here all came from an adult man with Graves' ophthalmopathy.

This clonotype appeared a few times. The CDR3 coding sequence is TGTGCCATCAGTGGAGGAGTGGACGAGCAGTACTTC. Translated: CAISGGVDEQYF. The chain carries TRBV10-3 and TRBJ2-7; D not certain. CDR1 is ENHRY and CDR2 is SYGVKD in the germline V gene. This CDR3 is built from 12 residues. Trimming took 4 bases from V and 5 from J, leaving 9 bases between them.

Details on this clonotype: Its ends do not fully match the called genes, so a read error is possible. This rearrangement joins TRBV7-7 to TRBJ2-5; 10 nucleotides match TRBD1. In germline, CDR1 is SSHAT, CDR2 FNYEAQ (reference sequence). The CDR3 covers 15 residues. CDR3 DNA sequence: TGTGCTAGCAGCTTAGGGACAGGGGAACAAGAGACCCAGTACTTC. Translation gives CASSLGTGEQETQYF.

CDR3 nucleotides: TGCAGCGTCCAAAGGGACAGCGGCGACTATGGCTACACCTTC. As protein: CSVQRDSGDYGYTF. The V and J genes are TRBV29-1 and TRBJ1-2; 7 nucleotides match TRBD1. Losses at the gene ends were 6 bases for V and 3 bases for J; bases not matched to a gene: 10. Germline-derived CDR1 and CDR2 are SQVTM and ANQGSEA. This CDR3 spans 14 amino acids. The whole variable domain, remainder taken from reference TRBV29-1 and TRBJ1-2, is SAVISQKPSRDICQRGTSLTIQCQVDSQVTMMFWYRQQPGQSLTLIATANQGSEATYESGFVIDKFPISRPNLTFSTLTVSNMSPEDSSIYLCSVQRDSGDYGYTFGSGTRLTVV.

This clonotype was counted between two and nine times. The CDR3 sequence: CASSRMTGGGFGAFF. CDR3 bases: TGTGCCAGCAGCCGGATGACAGGGGGCGGTTTTGGAGCTTTCTTT. The rearrangement uses TRBV14 and TRBJ1-1; the match to TRBD1 covers 10 bases. The J segment lost 10 bases and the V segment lost 4 bases, leaving 12 bases of the junction unmatched. The V gene's germline CDR1 is SGHDN and CDR2 FVKESK. The CDR3 consists of 15 residues.

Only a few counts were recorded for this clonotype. In DNA form, the CDR3 reads TGTGCCAGCAGCTCGGTGGAGGGGACTGAAGCTTTCTTT. Translation: CASSSVEGTEAFF. This sequence joins TRBV5-8 and TRBJ1-1; a possible D gene is TRBD1 (5 bases). Per germline, CDR1 SGHTS and CDR2 YDEGEE. This CDR3 is built from 13 residues. V lost 3 bases, J lost 5 bases, and 11 bases lay in between.

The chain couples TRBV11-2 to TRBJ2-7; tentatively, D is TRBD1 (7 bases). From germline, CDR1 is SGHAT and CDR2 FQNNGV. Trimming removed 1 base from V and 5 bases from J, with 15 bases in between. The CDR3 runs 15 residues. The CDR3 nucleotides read TGTGCCAGCAGCTTAGGGTCAGGGGGGCTCCACGAGCAGTACTTC. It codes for CASSLGSGGLHEQYF.

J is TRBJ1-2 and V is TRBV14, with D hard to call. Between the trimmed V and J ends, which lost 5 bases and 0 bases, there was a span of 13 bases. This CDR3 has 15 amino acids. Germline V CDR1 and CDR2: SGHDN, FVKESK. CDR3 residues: CASSYYRGANYGYTF. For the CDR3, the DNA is TGTGCCAGCAGCTACTACAGAGGCGCTAACTATGGCTACACCTTC.

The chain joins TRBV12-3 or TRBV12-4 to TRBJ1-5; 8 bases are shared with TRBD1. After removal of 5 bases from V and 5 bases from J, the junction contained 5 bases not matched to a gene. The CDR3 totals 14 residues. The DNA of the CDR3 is TGTGCCAGCAGTGCGACAGGGGAGGATCAGCCCCAGCATTTT. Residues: CASSATGEDQPQHF.

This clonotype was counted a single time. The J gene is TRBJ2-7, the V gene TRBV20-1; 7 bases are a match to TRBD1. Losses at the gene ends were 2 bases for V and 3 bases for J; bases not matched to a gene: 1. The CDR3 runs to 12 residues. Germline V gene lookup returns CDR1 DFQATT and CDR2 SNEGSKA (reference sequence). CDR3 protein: CSARRQGYEQYF. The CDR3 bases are TGCAGTGCTAGAAGACAGGGCTACGAGCAGTACTTC.

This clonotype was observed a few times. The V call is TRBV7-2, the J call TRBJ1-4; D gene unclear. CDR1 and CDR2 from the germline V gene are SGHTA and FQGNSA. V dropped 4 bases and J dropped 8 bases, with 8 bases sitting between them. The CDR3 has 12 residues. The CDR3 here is CASSSMGEKLFF. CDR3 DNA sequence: TGTGCCAGCAGCTCCATGGGGGAAAAACTGTTTTTT.

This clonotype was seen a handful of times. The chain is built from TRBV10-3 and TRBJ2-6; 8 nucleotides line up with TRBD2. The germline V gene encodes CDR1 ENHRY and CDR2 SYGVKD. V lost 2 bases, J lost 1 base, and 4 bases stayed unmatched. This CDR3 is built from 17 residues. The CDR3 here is CAISERGGASGANVLTF. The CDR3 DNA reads TGTGCCATCAGTGAGCGGGGGGGCGCTTCTGGGGCCAACGTCCTGACTTTC.

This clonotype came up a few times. The CDR3 nucleotides read TGCAGTGCAGAGAACGACAGGAGAGAAGAGACCCAGTACTTC. Its translation is CSAENDRREETQYF. The rearrangement joins TRBV20-1 to TRBJ2-5; maybe TRBD1 (6 bases). The CDR3 has 14 amino acids. Germline CDR1 DFQATT, CDR2 SNEGSKA (reference sequence). V lost 6 bases, J lost 3 bases, and 17 bases lay in between.

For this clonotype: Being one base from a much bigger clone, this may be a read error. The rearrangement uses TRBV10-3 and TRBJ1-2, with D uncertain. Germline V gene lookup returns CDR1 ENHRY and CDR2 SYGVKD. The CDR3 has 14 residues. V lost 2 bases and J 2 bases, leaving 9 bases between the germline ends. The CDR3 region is CAISEGLRNYGYTF. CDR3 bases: TGTGCCATCAGTGAGGGACTAAGGAACTATGGCTACACCTTC.

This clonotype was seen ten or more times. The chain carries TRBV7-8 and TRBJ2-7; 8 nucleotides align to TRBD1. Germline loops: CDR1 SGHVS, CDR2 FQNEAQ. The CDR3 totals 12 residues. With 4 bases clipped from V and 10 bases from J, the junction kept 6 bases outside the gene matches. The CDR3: CASSSNGQGQYF. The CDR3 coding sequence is TGTGCCAGCAGCTCGAACGGACAGGGACAGTACTTC. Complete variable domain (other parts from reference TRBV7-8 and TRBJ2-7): GAGVSQSPRYKVAKRGQDVALRCDPISGHVSLFWYQQALGQGPEFLTYFQNEAQLDKSGLPSDRFFAERPEGSVSTLKIQRTQQEDSAVYLCASSSNGQGQYFGPGTRLTVT.

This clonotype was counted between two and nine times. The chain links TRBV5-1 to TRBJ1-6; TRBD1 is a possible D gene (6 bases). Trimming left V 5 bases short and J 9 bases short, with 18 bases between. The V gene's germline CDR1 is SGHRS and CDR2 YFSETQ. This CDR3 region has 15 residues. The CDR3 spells CASRDQTGRASPLHF. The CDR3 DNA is TGCGCCAGCAGGGATCAAACAGGGAGGGCTTCACCCCTCCACTTT.

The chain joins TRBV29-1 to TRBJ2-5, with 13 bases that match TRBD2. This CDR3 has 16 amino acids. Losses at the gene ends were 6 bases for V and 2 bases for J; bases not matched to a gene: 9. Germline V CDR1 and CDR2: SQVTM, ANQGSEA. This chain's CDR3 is CSVPTILAGGQETQYF. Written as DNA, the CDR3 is TGCAGCGTCCCCACAATACTAGCGGGAGGGCAAGAGACCCAGTACTTC.

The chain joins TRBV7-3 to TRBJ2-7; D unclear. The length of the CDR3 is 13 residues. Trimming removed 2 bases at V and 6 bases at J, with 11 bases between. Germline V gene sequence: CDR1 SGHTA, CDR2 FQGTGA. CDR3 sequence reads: CASSLSPNTEQYF. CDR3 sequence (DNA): TGTGCCAGCAGCTTATCCCCTAATACCGAGCAGTACTTC.

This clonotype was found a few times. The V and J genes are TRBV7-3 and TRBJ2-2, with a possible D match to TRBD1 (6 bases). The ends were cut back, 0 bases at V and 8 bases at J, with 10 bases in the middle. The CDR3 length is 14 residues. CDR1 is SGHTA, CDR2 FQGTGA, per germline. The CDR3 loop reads CASSLTSGVGELFF. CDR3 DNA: TGTGCCAGCAGCTTAACGTCAGGGGTGGGGGAGCTGTTTTTT.